This is a list of T cell receptor beta chains from one sample in a study of high-grade serous ovarian cancer treatment subgroups. Clones were read by immunoSEQ multiplex PCR, and TCRdb kept only the in-frame ones, dropping some. The sample has around 12,000 clones; over 80% are singletons. Sequencing input: tumor tissue. These receptors came from a human donor with high-grade serous ovarian cancer. CDR3s include the opening cysteine and the closing phenylalanine or tryptophan. D genes are given only for firm matches. Size is omitted from some rows. Given values are once, few, many or a class for expanded clones.

CDR3 DNA: TGCGCCAGCAGCGGGAGTAGTTTTGATACGCAGTATTTT
CDR3 protein: CASSGSSFDTQYF
J gene: TRBJ2-3
V gene: TRBV5-1
D gene: NA
clone size: NA

CDR3 DNA: TGTGCCAGCAGTTCCCAGAAGGATAGGACTGGGGAGCTGTTTTTT
CDR3 protein: CASSSQKDRTGELFF
J gene: TRBJ2-2
V gene: TRBV28
D gene: NA
clone size: NA

CDR3 DNA: TGTGCCAGCAGCTTAGGGCAGCCGTCGTCCACAGATACGCAGTATTTT
CDR3 protein: CASSLGQPSSTDTQYF
J gene: TRBJ2-3
V gene: TRBV11-2
D gene: NA
clone size: NA

CDR3 DNA: TGCGCCAGCAGCCAATGGGGAGTAGCGGATTCACAAGAGACCCAGTACTTC
CDR3 protein: CASSQWGVADSQETQYF
J gene: TRBJ2-5
V gene: TRBV4-1
D gene: NA
clone size: NA

CDR3 DNA: TGTGCCAGCAGCTTGGAGCAGGGCTTCTCCTACGAGCAGTACTTC
CDR3 protein: CASSLEQGFSYEQYF
J gene: TRBJ2-7
V gene: TRBV5-4
D gene: NA
clone size: few

CDR3 DNA: TGTGCCAGCAGCTTAGGCAGTGGGGATAACTATGGCTACACCTTC
CDR3 protein: CASSLGSGDNYGYTF
J gene: TRBJ1-2
V gene: TRBV7-2
D gene: NA
clone size: NA

CDR3 DNA: TGTGCCAGCAGTTACTCGAAAGCGAATGAGCAGTTCTTC
CDR3 protein: CASSYSKANEQFF
J gene: TRBJ2-1
V gene: TRBV6-5
D gene: NA
clone size: NA

CDR3 DNA: TGTGCCAGCAGTTTATTATCCGAGGCGGGAGGGGAGTTCGGTGAGCAGTTCTTC
CDR3 protein: CASSLLSEAGGEFGEQFF
J gene: TRBJ2-1
V gene: TRBV28
D gene: TRBD2
clone size: NA

CDR3 DNA: TGTGCCAGCAGCGTAGGGGGGTCAGACTACGAGCAGTACTTC
CDR3 protein: CASSVGGSDYEQYF
J gene: TRBJ2-7
V gene: TRBV9
D gene: NA
clone size: NA

CDR3 DNA: TGCGCCAGCAGCGGAAGGACTAGCGGCTCCTACGAGCAGTACTTC
CDR3 protein: CASSGRTSGSYEQYF
J gene: TRBJ2-7
V gene: TRBV5-1
D gene: TRBD2
clone size: NA

CDR3 DNA: TGTGCCAGCAGGGTGGGGGGTGACGCGTACGAGCAGTACTTC
CDR3 protein: CASRVGGDAYEQYF
J gene: TRBJ2-7
V gene: TRBV5-4
D gene: NA
clone size: NA

CDR3 DNA: TGTGCCAGCAGCTCTTACTGGATTGGAAACACCATATATTTT
CDR3 protein: CASSSYWIGNTIYF
J gene: TRBJ1-3
V gene: TRBV11-2
D gene: NA
clone size: NA

CDR3 DNA: TGTGCCAGCTCAGCCAGGAACACTGAAGCTTTCTTT
CDR3 protein: CASSARNTEAFF
J gene: TRBJ1-1
V gene: TRBV2
D gene: NA
clone size: NA

CDR3 DNA: TGTGCCAGTTCGGCCGTCCTTAATGAAAAACTGTTTTTT
CDR3 protein: CASSAVLNEKLFF
J gene: TRBJ1-4
V gene: TRBV19
D gene: NA
clone size: NA